These 21 T cell receptor beta chains originate from one sample sequenced in a study of T cell repertoires in cytomegalovirus infection. For these receptors, no antigen is known. TCRdb re-derived calls from the reads in MiXCR, one entry per CDR3 protein. This table has about 71,000 distinct CDR3 sequences, 20% to 25% appearing once. The source material was CD8+ T cells from cultured PBMCs, sampled from culture after CMV antigen stimulation. The receptors shown here come from a human donor in good health (CMV status not recorded). Some clones in this sample may be carry-over from other donors' samples.

This clonotype was seen repeatedly, ten times or more. The chain is built from TRBV6-2 or TRBV6-3 and TRBJ2-7; D is unclear. From germline, CDR1 is MNHEY and CDR2 SVGEGT. Trimming removed 6 bases from V and 0 bases from J, with 6 bases in between. The length of the CDR3 is 12 residues. The DNA for the CDR3 is TGTGCCAGCAGCAGCCTCTCCTACGAGCAGTACTTC. Translated: CASSSLSYEQYF.

The chain uses TRBV7-3 and TRBJ1-4, with D perhaps TRBD1 (6 bases). The germline CDR1 and CDR2 sequences are SGHTA and FQGTGA. The V end lost 0 bases, the J end lost 5 bases, and 13 bases lay between the germline ends. The CDR3 is 16 amino acids. In nucleotides, the CDR3 is TGTGCCAGCAGCTTAACGACGGGAGGGGGGAATGAAAAACTGTTTTTT. Its translation: CASSLTTGGGNEKLFF.

In this sample, this clonotype turned up a few times. This sequence joins TRBV12-3 or TRBV12-4 and TRBJ2-3; D possibly corresponds to TRBD2 (6 bases). Trimming took 3 bases from V and 4 from J, leaving 20 bases between them. This CDR3 comprises 17 residues. The CDR3 protein is CASSLLPLGGGADTQYF. CDR3 coding DNA: TGTGCCAGCAGTTTGTTACCCCTGGGGGGTGGGGCAGATACGCAGTATTTT.

This clonotype was detected ten times or more. The V and J genes are TRBV7-9 and TRBJ2-7; D could derive from TRBD1 or TRBD2 (5 bases each). The CDR3 has 16 amino acids. Germline assignment: CDR1 SEHNR and CDR2 FQNEAQ (reference sequence). Trimming took 5 bases from V and 0 from J, leaving 17 bases between them. For the CDR3, the DNA is TGTGCCAGCAGCGTACCCGGGACGAAAAACTCCTACGAGCAGTACTTC. It specifies CASSVPGTKNSYEQYF.

There are a few counts of this clonotype. V and J are TRBV13 and TRBJ1-1; unclear D gene. V dropped 0 bases and J dropped 3 bases, with 8 bases sitting between them. Germline V gene sequence: CDR1 PRHDT, CDR2 FYEKMQ (reference sequence). This CDR3 has 14 residues. The CDR3 loop is CASSLGMSDTEAFF. CDR3 in DNA: TGTGCCAGCAGCTTAGGCATGTCGGACACTGAAGCTTTCTTT.

The genes are TRBV4-2 and TRBJ1-2, with 9 bases that match TRBD1. The CDR3 has 15 residues. The germline CDR1 and CDR2 sequences are LGHNA and YNFKEQ. V gave up 1 base and J gave up 8 bases; unmatched junction bases: 8. CDR3 residues: CASSQGPGQGEGYTF. The CDR3 nucleotides read TGTGCCAGCAGCCAAGGCCCGGGACAGGGTGAAGGCTACACCTTC.

This clonotype was seen a handful of times. The chain recombines TRBV7-6 with TRBJ1-2, with 11 bases matching TRBD1. V trimming: 5 bases; J trimming: 7 bases; junction bases outside the gene matches: 9. CDR3 size: 15 residues. Germline V gives CDR1 SGHVS, CDR2 FNYEAQ. CDR3 sequence (DNA): TGTGCCAGCAGCCCCGGGACAGGGGGGTTTGGTGGCTACACCTTC. Its translation is CASSPGTGGFGGYTF.

This clonotype was detected only a few times. The chain links TRBV7-9 to TRBJ2-7; tentative D call: TRBD2 (5 bases). Germline V CDR1 and CDR2: SEHNR, FQNEAQ (reference sequence). The CDR3 consists of 12 residues. The germline V and J ends were trimmed by 4 bases and 3 bases, with 7 bases remaining between them. The DNA of the CDR3 is TGTGCCAGCAGCTCAGACTACTACGAGCAGTACTTC. This encodes CASSSDYYEQYF.

The chain combines TRBV18 with TRBJ2-7; D gene unclear. Germline CDR1 is KGHSH and CDR2 is LQKENI. This CDR3 is built from 15 residues. V gave up 3 bases and J gave up 0 bases, with 12 bases separating them. CDR3 DNA sequence: TGTGCCAGCTCACCGAGAAGCGAAAGCTCCTACGAGCAGTACTTC. It translates to CASSPRSESSYEQYF.

This clonotype was detected a few times. This chain uses TRBV7-2 with TRBJ2-7; tentatively, D is TRBD1 or TRBD2 (5 bases each). CDR3 length: 15 residues. The V and J ends lost 1 base and 0 bases respectively, with 10 bases between them. Germline V gives CDR1 SGHTA, CDR2 FQGNSA. CDR3 sequence reads: CASSLGPGLSYEQYF. The CDR3 nucleotides are TGTGCCAGCAGCTTAGGGCCGGGGCTCTCCTACGAGCAGTACTTC.

This clonotype appeared a few times. The chain uses TRBV12-3 or TRBV12-4 and TRBJ1-5, with TRBD1 as a possible D gene (6 bases). This CDR3 is built from 16 residues. Trimming cost V 3 bases and J 1 base, with 13 bases left between them. The CDR3 DNA sequence: TGTGCCAGCAGTTTTTGGGGGGGCGCAAGCAATCAGCCCCAGCATTTT. This translates into CASSFWGGASNQPQHF.

This clonotype was seen more than once but under ten times. The chain carries TRBV19 and TRBJ1-2; TRBD1 is a possible D gene (6 bases). In germline, CDR1 is LNHDA, CDR2 SQIVND (reference sequence). The CDR3 consists of 16 residues. The V end lost 4 bases, the J end lost 5 bases, and 20 bases lay between the germline ends. The CDR3 loop reads CASSTPTGARDYGYTF. In nucleotides, the CDR3 is TGTGCCAGTAGTACGCCTACGGGGGCACGGGATTATGGCTACACCTTC.

This clonotype was recorded many times. This chain's CDR3 is CSARDSRGGDTEAFF. The CDR3 bases are TGCAGTGCTAGAGACTCTAGGGGTGGCGACACTGAAGCTTTCTTT. The chain links TRBV20-1 to TRBJ1-1; tentatively, D is TRBD1 (5 bases). Germline V gives CDR1 DFQATT, CDR2 SNEGSKA (reference sequence). This CDR3 comprises 15 residues. The V end was cut by 0 bases, the J end by 3 bases, with 14 bases between.

The chain couples TRBV7-9 to TRBJ1-1; TRBD1 agrees at 7 bases. The CDR3 sequence is 14 residues long. Germline CDR1 is SEHNR and CDR2 is FQNEAQ (reference sequence). J was trimmed by 7 bases and V by 5 bases; bases with no gene match: 10. The CDR3 coding sequence is TGTGCCAGCAGCCCTACAGGGGAGGGTGGTGAAGCTTTCTTT. Translated, it gives CASSPTGEGGEAFF.

This chain's CDR3 is CASSSDRNEAFF. CDR3 coding DNA: TGTGCCAGCAGCTCTGACAGGAATGAAGCTTTCTTT. V is TRBV7-9 and J is TRBJ1-1; weak D call: TRBD1 (6 bases). From germline, CDR1 is SEHNR and CDR2 FQNEAQ (reference sequence). The V gene lost 4 bases and the J gene lost 7 bases, with 10 bases spanning the gap. This CDR3 is built from 12 residues.

This clonotype was detected only a few times. The V call is TRBV12-3 or TRBV12-4, the J call TRBJ2-7; D may be TRBD1 (6 bases). Between the trimmed V and J ends, which lost 0 bases and 4 bases, there was a span of 10 bases. The CDR3 is 14 amino acids. The CDR3, as DNA: TGTGCCAGCAGTTTAGCGGGGGCCAGTTACGAGCAGTACTTC. Protein: CASSLAGASYEQYF.

CDR3 coding DNA: TGTGCCAGCAGTAGGAAGCCAGACACCGGGGAGCTGTTTTTT. Residues: CASSRKPDTGELFF. The chain couples TRBV27 to TRBJ2-2; D is unclear. The V gene lost 5 bases and the J gene lost 3 bases, with 10 bases spanning the gap. CDR1 and CDR2 from the germline V gene are MNHEY and SMNVEV (reference sequence). The CDR3 sequence is 14 residues long.

The V call is TRBV7-6, the J call TRBJ2-1, with a weak D call TRBD2 (5 bases). The CDR3 covers 13 residues. CDR1 SGHVS and CDR2 FNYEAQ come from the germline V gene. Trimming pared 5 bases from V and 10 bases from J, leaving 15 bases between. The CDR3 region has the DNA TGTGCCAGCAGCACCGCCTCAGAGGGAGAGCAGTTCTTC. The encoded protein is CASSTASEGEQFF.

This clonotype appeared a few times. The rearrangement links TRBV7-8 to TRBJ1-6; TRBD1 agrees at 7 bases. Germline assignment: CDR1 SGHVS and CDR2 FQNEAQ. The V and J ends lost 1 base and 9 bases, in that order; junction bases with no gene match: 6. This CDR3 has 15 amino acids. This CDR3 is CASSLETGSGSPLHF. CDR3 coding DNA: TGTGCCAGCAGCTTAGAGACAGGGTCAGGTTCACCCCTCCACTTT.

This clonotype was detected many times. V gene TRBV7-2 combines with J gene TRBJ2-3, with 12 bases identical to TRBD2. V shed 4 bases, J shed 6 bases, and the junction held 5 bases outside the gene matches. Germline V gives CDR1 SGHTA, CDR2 FQGNSA. CDR3 size: 15 residues. The chain's CDR3 is CASSSLAGGLDTQYF. CDR3 in DNA: TGTGCCAGCAGCTCTCTAGCGGGGGGGCTTGATACGCAGTATTTT.

V gene TRBV4-3 combines with J gene TRBJ2-5; TRBD2 might be the D (7 bases). Germline values: CDR1 LGHNA, CDR2 YSLEER. V lost 0 bases and J lost 5, with 16 bases in between. The CDR3 sequence is 16 residues long. This CDR3 is CASSQEEGGGSETQYF. In DNA, the CDR3 is TGCGCCAGCAGCCAAGAGGAGGGAGGGGGGTCGGAGACCCAGTACTTC.